The T cell receptor (beta chain) under discussion was sequenced for a study of human T cells and chemical hapten exposure. Looking at the study overall: Skin on the upper inner arm, about 2 cm by about 2 cm in size, was sensitized with 2% DPC. Minor pooled library volume differences mainly drove per-sample TCR yield variation.

In TCRdb, the RACE reads were re-called with MiXCR into one record per CDR3 protein. The data show about 90,000 distinct CDR3 sequences, with about 10% seen just once and less than 2.5% held by the top ten. Indicated time point: patch test 1, 2 weeks after DPC sensitization. Specified treatment: therapeutic diphenylcyclopropenone sensitization with weekly scalp DPC. This clonotype was observed at least ten times. Germline CDR1 reads SQVTM; CDR2 reads ANQGSEA. The CDR3 length is 13 residues. The V end was cut by 1 base, the J end by 7 bases, with 13 bases between. This chain uses TRBV29-1 with TRBJ1-2; D may be TRBD1 (6 bases). The TCR was taken from a man aged 35-49 years with alopecia areata. Some clones in this sample may be carry-over from other donors' samples. The sequencing used whole blood, collected in connection with sensitization to the hapten diphenylcyclopropenone (DPC). The CDR3 DNA reads TGCAGCGTTGAAGGGCAAGGGGGGGCTGGCTACACCTTC. This gives the protein CSVEGQGGAGYTF.